The rows below give T cell receptor beta chains drawn from one sample of a study of blood T cell repertoires in COVID-19. Repertoires were generated with immunoSEQ multiplex PCR, while TCRdb's copy carries only in-frame clones and drops some. The table has fewer than 120,000 clones, approximately 82% seen once. Sequenced material: peripheral blood. All receptors come from a woman of 80 years or more with acute or convalescent COVID-19. CDR3s include the opening cysteine and the closing phenylalanine or tryptophan. Each record gives: clone size, J gene, D gene, V gene, CDR3 protein, CDR3 DNA. The D gene is left open where the match is weak. The size entry is marked missing in some rows and otherwise reads once, few, many or a size class.

clone size: NA; J gene: TRBJ1-1; D gene: NA; V gene: TRBV20-1; CDR3 protein: CSARGNTEAFF; CDR3 DNA: TGCAGTGCCCGGGGTAACACTGAAGCTTTCTTT
clone size: few; J gene: TRBJ2-1; D gene: TRBD2; V gene: TRBV3-1/TRBV3-2; CDR3 protein: CASSLGLQTYNEQFF; CDR3 DNA: TGTGCCAGCAGCCTGGGACTACAAACCTACAATGAGCAGTTCTTC
clone size: NA; J gene: TRBJ1-1; D gene: NA; V gene: TRBV7-9; CDR3 protein: CASSPSRDSMNTEAFF; CDR3 DNA: TGTGCCAGCAGCCCGAGTCGCGACAGCATGAACACTGAAGCTTTCTTT
clone size: NA; J gene: TRBJ1-1; D gene: TRBD1; V gene: TRBV6-5; CDR3 protein: CAGDRGFFGTEAFF; CDR3 DNA: TGTGCCGGGGACAGGGGCTTCTTTGGGACTGAAGCTTTCTTT
clone size: NA; J gene: TRBJ2-1; D gene: TRBD2; V gene: TRBV6-2/TRBV6-3; CDR3 protein: CASSGTLAGGPGEQFF; CDR3 DNA: TGTGCCAGCAGTGGTACATTAGCGGGAGGGCCAGGTGAGCAGTTCTTC
clone size: NA; J gene: TRBJ2-7; D gene: TRBD2; V gene: TRBV6-5; CDR3 protein: CASSYSASGRVEQYF; CDR3 DNA: TGTGCCAGCAGTTACTCCGCTAGCGGGAGAGTCGAGCAGTACTTC
clone size: NA; J gene: TRBJ1-2; D gene: NA; V gene: TRBV18; CDR3 protein: CASSPNTGNGYTF; CDR3 DNA: TGTGCCAGCTCACCCAACACGGGTAATGGCTACACCTTC
clone size: NA; J gene: TRBJ2-7; D gene: NA; V gene: TRBV12-3/TRBV12-4; CDR3 protein: CASKRQVLGEQYF; CDR3 DNA: TGTGCCAGCAAGCGACAGGTCCTCGGGGAGCAGTACTTC
clone size: NA; J gene: TRBJ1-2; D gene: NA; V gene: TRBV28; CDR3 protein: CASSFYREGYTF; CDR3 DNA: TGTGCCAGCAGTTTTTACAGGGAAGGCTACACCTTC
clone size: few; J gene: TRBJ2-7; D gene: TRBD2; V gene: TRBV6-4; CDR3 protein: CASGGTSGSYEQYF; CDR3 DNA: TGTGCCAGCGGAGGGACTAGCGGCTCCTACGAGCAGTACTTC
clone size: once; J gene: TRBJ2-5; D gene: NA; V gene: TRBV12-5; CDR3 protein: CASGKGGGETQYF; CDR3 DNA: TGTGCTAGTGGCAAGGGGGGGGGAGAGACCCAGTACTTC